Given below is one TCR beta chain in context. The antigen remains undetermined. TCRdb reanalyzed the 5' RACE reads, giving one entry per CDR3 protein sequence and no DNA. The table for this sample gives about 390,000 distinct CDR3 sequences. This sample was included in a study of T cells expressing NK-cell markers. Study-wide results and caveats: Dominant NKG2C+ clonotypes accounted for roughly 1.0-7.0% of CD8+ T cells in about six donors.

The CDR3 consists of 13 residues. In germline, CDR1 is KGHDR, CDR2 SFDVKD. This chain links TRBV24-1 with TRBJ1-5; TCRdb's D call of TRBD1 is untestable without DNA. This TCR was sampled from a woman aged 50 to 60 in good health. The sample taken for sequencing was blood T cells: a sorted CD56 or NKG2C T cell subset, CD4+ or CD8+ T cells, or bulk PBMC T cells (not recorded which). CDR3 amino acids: CATDSGGSQPQHF.